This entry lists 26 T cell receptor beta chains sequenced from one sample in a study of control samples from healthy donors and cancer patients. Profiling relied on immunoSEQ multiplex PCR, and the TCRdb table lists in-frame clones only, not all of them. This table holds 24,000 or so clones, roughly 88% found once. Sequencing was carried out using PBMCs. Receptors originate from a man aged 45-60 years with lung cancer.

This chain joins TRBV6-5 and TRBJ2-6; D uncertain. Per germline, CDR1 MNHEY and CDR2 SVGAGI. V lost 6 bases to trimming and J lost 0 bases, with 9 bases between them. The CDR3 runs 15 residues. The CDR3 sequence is CASSLGNSGANVLTF. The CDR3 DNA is TGTGCCAGCAGCCTAGGGAACTCTGGGGCCAACGTCCTGACTTTC.

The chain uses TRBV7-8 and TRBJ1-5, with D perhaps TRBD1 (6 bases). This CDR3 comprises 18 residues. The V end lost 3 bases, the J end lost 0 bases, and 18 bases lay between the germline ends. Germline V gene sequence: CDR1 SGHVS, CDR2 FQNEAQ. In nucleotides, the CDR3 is TGTGCCAGCAGCTTGATCACAGGACAGTTACTTAGCAATCAGCCCCAGCATTTT. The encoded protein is CASSLITGQLLSNQPQHF.

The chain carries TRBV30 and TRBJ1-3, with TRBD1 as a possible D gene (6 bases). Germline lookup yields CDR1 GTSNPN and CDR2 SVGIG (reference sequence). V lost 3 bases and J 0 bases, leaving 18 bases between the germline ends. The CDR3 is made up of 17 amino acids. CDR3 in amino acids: CAWRPHFSGDSGNTIYF. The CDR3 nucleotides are TGTGCCTGGAGGCCACATTTTTCAGGGGACTCTGGAAACACCATATATTTT.

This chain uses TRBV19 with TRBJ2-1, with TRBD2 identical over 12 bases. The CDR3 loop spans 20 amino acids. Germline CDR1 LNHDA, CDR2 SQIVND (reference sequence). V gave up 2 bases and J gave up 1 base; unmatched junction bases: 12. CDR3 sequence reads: CASSIRVGLAGGLSYNEQFF. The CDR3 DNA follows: TGTGCCAGTAGTATAAGGGTTGGTCTAGCGGGGGGGCTTTCCTACAATGAGCAGTTCTTC. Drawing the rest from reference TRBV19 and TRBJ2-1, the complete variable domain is DGGITQSPKYLFRKEGQNVTLSCEQNLNHDAMYWYRQDPGQGLRLIYYSQIVNDFQKGDIAEGYSVSREKKESFPLTVTSAQKNPTAFYLCASSIRVGLAGGLSYNEQFFGPGTRLTVL.

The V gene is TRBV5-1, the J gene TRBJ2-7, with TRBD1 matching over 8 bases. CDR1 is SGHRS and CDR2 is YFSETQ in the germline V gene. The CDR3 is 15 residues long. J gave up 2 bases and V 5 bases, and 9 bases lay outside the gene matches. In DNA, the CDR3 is TGCGCCAGCAGAATAGGACAGGGTCCTACCTACGAGCAGTACTTC. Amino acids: CASRIGQGPTYEQYF.

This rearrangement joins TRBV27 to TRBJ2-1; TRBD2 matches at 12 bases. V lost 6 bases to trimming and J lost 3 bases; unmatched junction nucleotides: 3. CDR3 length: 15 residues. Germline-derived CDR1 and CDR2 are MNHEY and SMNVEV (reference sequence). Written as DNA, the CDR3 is TGTGCCAGCAGCCTAGCGGGGGGGCTCTACAATGAGCAGTTCTTC. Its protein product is CASSLAGGLYNEQFF.

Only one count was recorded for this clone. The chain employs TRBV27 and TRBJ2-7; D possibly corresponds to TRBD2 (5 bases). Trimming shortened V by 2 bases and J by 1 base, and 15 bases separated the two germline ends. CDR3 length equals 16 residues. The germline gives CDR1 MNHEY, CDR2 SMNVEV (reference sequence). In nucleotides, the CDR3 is TGTGCCAGCAGTTTAGATGGCAGGCGACTATCCTACGAGCAGTACTTC. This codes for CASSLDGRRLSYEQYF.

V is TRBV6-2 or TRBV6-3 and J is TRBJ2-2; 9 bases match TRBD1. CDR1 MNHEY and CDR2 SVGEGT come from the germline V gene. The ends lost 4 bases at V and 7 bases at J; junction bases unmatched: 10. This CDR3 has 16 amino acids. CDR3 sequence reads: CASSSIQGALGGELFF. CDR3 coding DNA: TGTGCCAGCAGTTCCATACAGGGGGCGTTAGGCGGGGAGCTGTTTTTT.

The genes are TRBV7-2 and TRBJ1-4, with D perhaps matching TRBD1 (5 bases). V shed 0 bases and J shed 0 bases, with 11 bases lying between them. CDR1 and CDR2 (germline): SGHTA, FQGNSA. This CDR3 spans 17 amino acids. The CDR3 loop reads CASSLARDSATNEKLFF. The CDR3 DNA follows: TGTGCCAGCAGCTTAGCGCGAGACAGTGCAACTAATGAAAAACTGTTTTTT.

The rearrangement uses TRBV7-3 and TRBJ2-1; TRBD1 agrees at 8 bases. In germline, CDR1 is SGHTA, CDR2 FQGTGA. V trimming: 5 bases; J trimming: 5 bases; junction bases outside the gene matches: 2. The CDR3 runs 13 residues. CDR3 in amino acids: CASSRDRNNEQFF. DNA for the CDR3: TGTGCCAGCAGCCGGGACAGGAACAATGAGCAGTTCTTC. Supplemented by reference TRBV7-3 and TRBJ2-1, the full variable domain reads GAGVSQTPSNKVTEKGKYVELRCDPISGHTALYWYRQSLGQGPEFLIYFQGTGAADDSGLPNDRFFAVRPEGSVSTLKIQRTERGDSAVYLCASSRDRNNEQFFGPGTRLTVL.

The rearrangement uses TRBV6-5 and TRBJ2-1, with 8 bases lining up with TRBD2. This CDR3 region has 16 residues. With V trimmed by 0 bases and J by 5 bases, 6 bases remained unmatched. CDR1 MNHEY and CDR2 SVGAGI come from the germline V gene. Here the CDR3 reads CASSYSGLGMDNEQFF. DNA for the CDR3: TGTGCCAGCAGTTACTCGGGACTAGGGATGGACAATGAGCAGTTCTTC.

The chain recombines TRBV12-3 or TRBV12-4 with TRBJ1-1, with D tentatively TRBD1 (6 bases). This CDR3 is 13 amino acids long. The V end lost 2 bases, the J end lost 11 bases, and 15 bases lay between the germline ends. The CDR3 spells CASSLWGATTAFF. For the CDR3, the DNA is TGTGCCAGCAGTTTATGGGGGGCCACGACCGCTTTCTTT.

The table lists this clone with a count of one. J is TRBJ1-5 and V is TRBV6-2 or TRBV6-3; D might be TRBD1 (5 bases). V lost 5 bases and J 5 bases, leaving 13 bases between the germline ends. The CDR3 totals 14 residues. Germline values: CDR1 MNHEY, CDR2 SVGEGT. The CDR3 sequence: CASSGHRIYQPQHF. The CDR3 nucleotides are TGTGCCAGCAGTGGCCACAGGATTTATCAGCCCCAGCATTTT.

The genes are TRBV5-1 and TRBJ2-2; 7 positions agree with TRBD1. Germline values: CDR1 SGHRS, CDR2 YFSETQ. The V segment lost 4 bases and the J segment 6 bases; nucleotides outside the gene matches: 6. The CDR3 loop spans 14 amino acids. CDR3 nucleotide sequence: TGCGCCAGCAGCCCCCAGACAGGGCCCGGGGAGCTGTTTTTT. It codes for CASSPQTGPGELFF.

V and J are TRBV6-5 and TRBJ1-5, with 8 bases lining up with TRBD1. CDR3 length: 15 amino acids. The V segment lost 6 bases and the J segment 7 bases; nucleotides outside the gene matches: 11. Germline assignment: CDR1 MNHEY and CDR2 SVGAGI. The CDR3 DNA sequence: TGTGCCAGCAGACGAAGACAGGGGCCAACGCAGCCCCAGCATTTT. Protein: CASRRRQGPTQPQHF.

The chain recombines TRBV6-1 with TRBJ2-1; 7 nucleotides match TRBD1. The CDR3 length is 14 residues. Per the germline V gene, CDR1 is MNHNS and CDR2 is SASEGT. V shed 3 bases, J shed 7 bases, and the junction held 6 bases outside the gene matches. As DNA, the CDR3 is TGTGCCAGCAGTGATGGACAGGTCTTGAATGAGCAGTTCTTC. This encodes CASSDGQVLNEQFF.

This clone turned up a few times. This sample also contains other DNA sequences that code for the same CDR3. CDR3 amino acids: CATLIQPGANVLTF. The CDR3 DNA is TGTGCCACTCTAATTCAACCTGGGGCCAACGTCCTGACTTTC. The chain uses TRBV10-3 and TRBJ2-6; D is unclear. The CDR3 is 14 amino acids. Per the germline V gene, CDR1 is ENHRY and CDR2 is SYGVKD. Trimming cost V 10 bases and J 2 bases, with 12 bases left between them.

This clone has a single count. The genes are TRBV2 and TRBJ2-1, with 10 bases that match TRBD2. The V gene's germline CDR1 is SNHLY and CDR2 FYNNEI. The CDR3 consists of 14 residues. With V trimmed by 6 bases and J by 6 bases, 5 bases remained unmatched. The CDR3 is CASRRAGGRNEQFF. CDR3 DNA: TGTGCCAGCAGGCGAGCGGGGGGGCGCAATGAGCAGTTCTTC.

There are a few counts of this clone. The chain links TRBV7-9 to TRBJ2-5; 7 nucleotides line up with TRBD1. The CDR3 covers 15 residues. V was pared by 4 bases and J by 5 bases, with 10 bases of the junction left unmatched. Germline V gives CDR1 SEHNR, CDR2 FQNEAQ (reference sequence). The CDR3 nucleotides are TGTGCCAGCAGCTCCCGCACAGGGGCGGATGAGACCCAGTACTTC. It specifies CASSSRTGADETQYF.

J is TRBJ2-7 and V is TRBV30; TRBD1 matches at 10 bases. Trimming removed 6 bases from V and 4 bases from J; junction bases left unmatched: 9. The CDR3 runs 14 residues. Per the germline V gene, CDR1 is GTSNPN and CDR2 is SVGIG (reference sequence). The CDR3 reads CACSRTGGWYEQYF. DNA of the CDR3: TGTGCCTGTTCCCGGACAGGGGGGTGGTACGAGCAGTACTTC.

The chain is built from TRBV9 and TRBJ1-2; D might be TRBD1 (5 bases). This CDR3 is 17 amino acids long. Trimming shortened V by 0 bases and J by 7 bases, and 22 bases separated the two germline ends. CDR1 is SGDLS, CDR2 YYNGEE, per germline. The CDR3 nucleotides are TGTGCCAGCAGCGTAGCTCCACAGGAAAGCAATTATGTTGGCTACACCTTC. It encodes CASSVAPQESNYVGYTF. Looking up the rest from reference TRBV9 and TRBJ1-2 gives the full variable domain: DSGVTQTPKHLITATGQRVTLRCSPRSGDLSVYWYQQSLDQGLQFLIQYYNGEERAKGNILERFSAQQFPDLHSELNLSSLELGDSALYFCASSVAPQESNYVGYTFGSGTRLTVV.

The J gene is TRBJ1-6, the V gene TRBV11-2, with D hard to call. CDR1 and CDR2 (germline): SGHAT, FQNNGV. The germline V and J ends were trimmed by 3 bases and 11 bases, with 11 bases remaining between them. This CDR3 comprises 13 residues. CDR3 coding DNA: TGTGCCAGCAGCTTCTCGGACCGTCCACCCCTCCACTTT. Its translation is CASSFSDRPPLHF.

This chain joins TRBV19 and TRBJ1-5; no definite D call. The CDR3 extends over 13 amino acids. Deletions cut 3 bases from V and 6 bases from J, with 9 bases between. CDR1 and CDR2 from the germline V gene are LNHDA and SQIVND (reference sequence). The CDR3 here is CASSMAEVQPQHF. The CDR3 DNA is TGTGCCAGTAGTATGGCAGAAGTTCAGCCCCAGCATTTT.

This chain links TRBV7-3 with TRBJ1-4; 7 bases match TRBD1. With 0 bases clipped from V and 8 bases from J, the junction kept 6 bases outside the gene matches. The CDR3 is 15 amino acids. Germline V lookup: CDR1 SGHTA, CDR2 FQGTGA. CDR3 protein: CASSLTRDRSEKLFF. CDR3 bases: TGTGCCAGCAGCTTAACGAGGGACAGAAGCGAAAAACTGTTTTTT. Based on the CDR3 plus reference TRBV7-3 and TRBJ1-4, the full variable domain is GAGVSQTPSNKVTEKGKYVELRCDPISGHTALYWYRQSLGQGPEFLIYFQGTGAADDSGLPNDRFFAVRPEGSVSTLKIQRTERGDSAVYLCASSLTRDRSEKLFFGSGTQLSVL.

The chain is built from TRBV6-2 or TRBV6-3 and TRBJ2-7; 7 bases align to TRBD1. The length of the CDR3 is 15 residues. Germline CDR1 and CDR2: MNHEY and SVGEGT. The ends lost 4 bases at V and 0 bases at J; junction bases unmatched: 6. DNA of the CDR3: TGTGCCAGCAGTTCCGGGACAGCTAGCTCCTACGAGCAGTACTTC. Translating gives CASSSGTASSYEQYF.

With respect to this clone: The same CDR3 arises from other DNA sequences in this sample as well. The chain's CDR3 is CASSPGQGEYITEAFF. DNA of the CDR3: TGTGCCAGCAGTCCCGGACAGGGGGAATATATCACTGAAGCTTTCTTT. This rearrangement joins TRBV27 to TRBJ1-1; 10 bases align to TRBD1. The length of the CDR3 is 16 residues. Germline CDR1 is MNHEY and CDR2 is SMNVEV (reference sequence). The junction had 10 bases not matched to a gene; V was cut back by 5 bases and J by 4 bases.